These 26 T cell receptor beta chains came from one sample sequenced in a study of cytotoxic CD8 clonotypes in ibrutinib-treated CLL. The repertoire was sequenced with immunoSEQ multiplex PCR; TCRdb's copy has only in-frame clones and lacks some. Seen here are some 58,000 clones, approximately 71% observed once, and the top ten hold about 45%. The source material was PBMCs, sampled after 12 months of ibrutinib treatment. Receptors were obtained from a human donor with chronic lymphocytic leukemia.

The chain links TRBV27 to TRBJ2-2; 9 positions match TRBD1. The CDR3 extends over 17 amino acids. Germline V lookup: CDR1 MNHEY, CDR2 SMNVEV (reference sequence). V dropped 8 bases and J dropped 1; count of bases not matched to a gene: 11. CDR3 protein: CASGPIQGARNTGELFF. CDR3 DNA sequence: TGTGCCAGCGGACCGATACAGGGGGCCAGGAACACCGGGGAGCTGTTTTTT.

The J gene is TRBJ1-1, the V gene TRBV28; 9 nucleotides line up with TRBD1. Germline V CDR1 and CDR2: MDHEN, SYDVKM. Trimming cost V 11 bases and J 4 bases; bases outside gene matches: 14. The CDR3 totals 15 residues. The CDR3 region has the DNA TGTGCCGGGGTAACAGGGGGCGCACCGACCACTGAAGCTTTCTTT. As protein: CAGVTGGAPTTEAFF.

The chain joins TRBV28 to TRBJ1-2; no definite D call. This CDR3 is built from 14 residues. V gave up 4 bases and J gave up 4 bases, with 13 bases separating them. Germline loops: CDR1 MDHEN, CDR2 SYDVKM. The CDR3 DNA sequence: TGTGCCAGCAGTTCGATGAGACTCTCCTATGGCTACACCTTC. Translation gives CASSSMRLSYGYTF.

This clone was recorded once. This chain joins TRBV2 and TRBJ1-5; 9 bases map to TRBD1. This CDR3 is built from 15 residues. Trimming took 5 bases from V and 7 from J; bases not matched to a gene: 9. The V gene's germline CDR1 is SNHLY and CDR2 FYNNEI. This CDR3 reads CASSYRDREGQPQHF. CDR3 DNA sequence: TGTGCCAGCAGTTACCGGGACAGGGAAGGACAGCCCCAGCATTTT.

The chain combines TRBV6-5 with TRBJ2-5, with D possibly being TRBD1 or TRBD2 (5 bases each). The germline V and J ends were trimmed by 1 base and 4 bases, with 16 bases remaining between them. The CDR3 is 16 residues long. Germline V CDR1 and CDR2: MNHEY, SVGAGI. CDR3 sequence (DNA): TGTGCCAGCAGTTACTATGGGACCCCGACACGAGAGACCCAGTACTTC. The encoded protein is CASSYYGTPTRETQYF.

The chain uses TRBV5-4 and TRBJ2-6; TRBD1 is a possible D gene (5 bases). Germline CDR1 SGHNT, CDR2 YYREEE (reference sequence). This CDR3 contains 15 residues. Trimming removed 2 bases from V and 4 bases from J, with 10 bases in between. CDR3 DNA sequence: TGTGCCAGCAGCTTCTTTGGGGCCGGGGCCAACGTCCTGACTTTC. This encodes CASSFFGAGANVLTF. The variable domain in full, with the rest retrieved from reference TRBV5-4 and TRBJ2-6, is ETGVTQSPTHLIKTRGQQVTLRCSSQSGHNTVSWYQQALGQGPQFIFQYYREEENGRGNFPPRFSGLQFPNYSSELNVNALELDDSALYLCASSFFGAGANVLTFGAGSRLTVL.

This chain joins TRBV6-1 and TRBJ2-5; no clear D. The CDR3 spans 12 residues. Germline lookup yields CDR1 MNHNS and CDR2 SASEGT. Deletions cut 10 bases from V and 2 bases from J, with 11 bases between. CDR3 region: CATTRQQETQYF. The DNA of the CDR3 is TGTGCCACCACCCGGCAACAAGAGACCCAGTACTTC.

The chain uses TRBV18 and TRBJ2-6, with TRBD1 identical over 7 bases. V lost 3 bases, J lost 1 base, and 12 bases stayed unmatched. The CDR3 is 19 residues long. Germline loops: CDR1 KGHSH, CDR2 LQKENI. This CDR3 is CASSPVTGQQGSGANVLTF. CDR3 coding DNA: TGTGCCAGCTCACCCGTCACGGGACAGCAAGGGTCTGGGGCCAACGTCCTGACTTTC. Combining the CDR3 with reference TRBV18 and TRBJ2-6 gives the whole variable domain NAGVMQNPRHLVRRRGQEARLRCSPMKGHSHVYWYRQLPEEGLKFMVYLQKENIIDESGMPKERFSAEFPKEGPSILRIQQVVRGDSAAYFCASSPVTGQQGSGANVLTFGAGSRLTVL.

The chain has TRBV5-4 and TRBJ1-1; D unclear. This CDR3 spans 16 amino acids. Germline values: CDR1 SGHNT, CDR2 YYREEE (reference sequence). V was clipped by 0 bases and J by 10 bases, with 22 bases between them. The CDR3 bases are TGTGCCAGCAGCTTGGGACCCGTTGGAGAAGAGTCAGGAGCTTTCTTT. Its translation is CASSLGPVGEESGAFF.

The chain couples TRBV19 to TRBJ1-5; D not certain. Trimming cost V 7 bases and J 2 bases, with 12 bases left between them. The CDR3 length is 14 residues. Germline CDR1 is LNHDA and CDR2 is SQIVND (reference sequence). Here the CDR3 DNA reads TGTGCCAGTACCAAGAGCCGTGGCAATCAGCCCCAGCATTTT. Protein product: CASTKSRGNQPQHF.

The V and J genes are TRBV6-5 and TRBJ2-5; D might be TRBD1 or TRBD2, each matching 6 bases. The V gene lost 7 bases and the J gene lost 6 bases, with 12 bases spanning the gap. Germline assignment: CDR1 MNHEY and CDR2 SVGAGI. The CDR3 loop spans 12 amino acids. The CDR3 reads CASNRAGKTQYF. In DNA, the CDR3 is TGTGCCAGCAACAGGGCGGGAAAGACCCAGTACTTC.

The rearrangement uses TRBV27 and TRBJ2-1; 11 bases map to TRBD2. The trim removed 5 bases at V and 2 bases at J, leaving 5 bases unmatched. The CDR3 is 16 amino acids. Germline CDR1 and CDR2: MNHEY and SMNVEV (reference sequence). The CDR3 here is CASSTQTSGAYNEQFF. The DNA of the CDR3 is TGTGCCAGCAGTACGCAGACTAGCGGGGCCTACAATGAGCAGTTCTTC.

The V and J genes are TRBV7-3 and TRBJ1-1; D gene uncertain. Germline CDR1 SGHTA, CDR2 FQGTGA. This CDR3 region has 13 residues. Trimming stripped 1 base from V and 1 base from J, with 4 bases between. This CDR3 reads CASSLSRNTEAFF. In DNA, the CDR3 is TGTGCCAGCAGCTTAAGCCGGAACACTGAAGCTTTCTTT.

This clone was counted between two and nine times. The V call is TRBV5-6, the J call TRBJ2-1, with 7 bases aligning to TRBD2. Germline CDR1 is SGHDT and CDR2 is YYEEEE. V shed 4 bases and J 7 bases; nucleotides not matched to a gene: 5. The CDR3 contains 13 residues. The CDR3 nucleotides read TGTGCCAGCAGCCAAATGCGGGAGAATGAGCAGTTCTTC. Its protein is CASSQMRENEQFF.

This chain uses TRBV7-6 with TRBJ2-1, with D possibly TRBD1 on 6 matching bases. V lost 4 bases to trimming and J lost 4 bases, with 14 bases between them. This CDR3 has 15 residues. The germline V gene has CDR1 SGHVS and CDR2 FNYEAQ. The CDR3 DNA sequence: TGTGCCAGCAGCTCGGGACAACGAGCGTACAATGAGCAGTTCTTC. Its translation is CASSSGQRAYNEQFF.

V usage is TRBV11-1 and J usage is TRBJ2-5; perhaps TRBD1 as D (5 bases). V lost 5 bases to trimming and J lost 5 bases, with 24 bases between them. The CDR3 is made up of 17 amino acids. Germline CDR1 SGHAT, CDR2 FQDESV (reference sequence). The CDR3 spells CASSLRPFVPWGETQYF. The DNA of the CDR3 is TGTGCCAGCAGCCTTCGTCCTTTCGTCCCCTGGGGCGAGACCCAGTACTTC.

CDR3 loop: CAIRATTEAEAFF. The CDR3 region has the DNA TGTGCCATCAGGGCTACTACTGAAGCTGAAGCTTTCTTT. The chain links TRBV10-3 to TRBJ1-1; D unresolved. The CDR3 consists of 13 residues. Germline-derived CDR1 and CDR2 are ENHRY and SYGVKD. Trimming took 6 bases from V and 6 from J, leaving 14 bases between them.

CDR3 sequence reads: CASSRGTGEETQYF. CDR3 nucleotide sequence: TGCGCCAGCAGCCGGGGGACAGGAGAAGAGACCCAGTACTTC. This chain joins TRBV4-1 and TRBJ2-5, with 8 bases identical to TRBD1. V was pared by 4 bases and J by 3 bases, with 4 bases of the junction left unmatched. CDR3 length: 14 residues. Germline V gene lookup returns CDR1 MGHRA and CDR2 YSYEKL.

The chain carries TRBV2 and TRBJ2-3; possibly TRBD1 or TRBD2 for D (6 bases each). Germline V gene lookup returns CDR1 SNHLY and CDR2 FYNNEI. Trimming left V 7 bases short and J 1 base short, with 21 bases between. This CDR3 has 17 amino acids. The CDR3 reads CASMRGATGRRTDTQYF. DNA of the CDR3: TGTGCCAGCATGAGGGGGGCGACGGGACGACGCACAGATACGCAGTATTTT.

This clone has just a few counts. J is TRBJ2-2 and V is TRBV28; TRBD2 aligns across 7 bases. Looked up from germline, CDR1 is MDHEN and CDR2 is SYDVKM. The CDR3 spans 16 residues. V trimming: 3 bases; J trimming: 1 base; junction bases outside the gene matches: 5. In nucleotides, the CDR3 is TGTGCCAGCAGTTTCGGACTAGTTGGGAACACCGGGGAGCTGTTTTTT. Protein product: CASSFGLVGNTGELFF.

This chain joins TRBV6-6 and TRBJ1-2; TRBD1 is a possible D gene (6 bases). There are 15 residues in the CDR3. Trimming pared 2 bases from V and 8 bases from J, leaving 18 bases between. The germline gives CDR1 MNHNY, CDR2 SVGAGI (reference sequence). CDR3 in amino acids: CASSYGRQGSGGYTF. The CDR3 DNA follows: TGTGCCAGCAGTTACGGAAGGCAGGGGAGCGGAGGCTACACCTTC.

The genes are TRBV28 and TRBJ2-3; a possible D gene is TRBD1 (5 bases). This CDR3 spans 15 amino acids. The V gene's germline CDR1 is MDHEN and CDR2 SYDVKM. Between the trimmed V and J ends, which lost 3 bases and 0 bases, there was a span of 10 bases. The CDR3 region is CASSLAKGSTDTQYF. The CDR3 bases are TGTGCCAGCAGTTTGGCGAAGGGGAGCACAGATACGCAGTATTTT.

The rearrangement links TRBV25-1 to TRBJ2-1; TRBD1 aligns across 10 bases. Trimming cost V 6 bases and J 6 bases; bases outside gene matches: 2. The germline V gene has CDR1 MGHDK and CDR2 SYGVNS. This CDR3 spans 13 amino acids. CDR3 nucleotide sequence: TGTGCCAGCAGAGGGACAGGGGTCAATGAGCAGTTCTTC. Its protein product is CASRGTGVNEQFF. The full variable domain, with the rest looked up from reference TRBV25-1 and TRBJ2-1, is EADIYQTPRYLVIGTGKKITLECSQTMGHDKMYWYQQDPGMELHLIHYSYGVNSTEKGDLSSESTVSRIRTEHFPLTLESARPSHTSQYLCASRGTGVNEQFFGPGTRLTVL.

This chain uses TRBV6-6 with TRBJ2-1, with 8 bases matching TRBD1. The germline CDR1 and CDR2 sequences are MNHNY and SVGAGI (reference sequence). The CDR3 covers 16 residues. J gave up 0 bases and V 5 bases, and 6 bases lay outside the gene matches. CDR3 sequence (DNA): TGTGCCAGCAGTGGGACAGGCCAGAGCTCCTACAATGAGCAGTTCTTC. Its protein product is CASSGTGQSSYNEQFF.

The rearrangement uses TRBV18 and TRBJ2-2; 8 bases line up with TRBD2. V was pared by 1 base and J by 6 bases, with 13 bases of the junction left unmatched. The CDR3 consists of 18 residues. Germline V lookup: CDR1 KGHSH, CDR2 LQKENI. The CDR3 is CASSPHPPGGSSAGELFF. Here the CDR3 DNA reads TGTGCCAGCTCACCACACCCTCCGGGAGGGAGTTCGGCCGGGGAGCTGTTTTTT.

The chain recombines TRBV7-2 with TRBJ2-1; no clear D. The V end lost 1 base, the J end lost 7 bases, and 5 bases lay between the germline ends. CDR1 SGHTA and CDR2 FQGNSA come from the germline V gene. The CDR3 covers 12 residues. The CDR3 DNA reads TGTGCCAGCAGCTTAGTACTAAATGAGCAGTTCTTC. Protein sequence: CASSLVLNEQFF.